One sample yielded the 9 T cell receptor beta chains listed below, sequenced in a study of long-term antiretroviral therapy in people with HIV. Running of the v3.0 immunoSEQ assay took place at survey level. This table comes from immunoSEQ multiplex PCR, and its TCRdb copy is limited to in-frame clones, with some not included. The table has more than 20,000 clones, 86% seen once; the top ten hold about 4.6%. The material sequenced was unsorted PBMCs, taken 1.3 years after starting antiretroviral therapy. The source is a man aged 55-75 years with HIV.

The V gene is TRBV5-1, the J gene TRBJ2-1; D may be TRBD1 or TRBD2 (5 bases each). Germline CDR1 and CDR2: SGHRS and YFSETQ. The CDR3 loop spans 18 amino acids. With 0 bases removed from V and 6 bases from J, the gap between germline ends came to 22 bases. In DNA form, the CDR3 reads TGCGCCAGCAGCTTGGACCCCTCCGGGGCCATTACAGGCAATGAGCAGTTCTTC. Translating it yields CASSLDPSGAITGNEQFF.

CDR3 bases: TGTGCCAGCAGTTACTCAACAGGGGCCTACGAGCAGTACTTC. It encodes CASSYSTGAYEQYF. The V and J genes are TRBV6-5 and TRBJ2-7, with 7 nucleotides matching TRBD1. This CDR3 is built from 14 residues. In germline, CDR1 is MNHEY, CDR2 SVGAGI. V lost 0 bases and J lost 2; bases outside the gene matches: 1.

V gene TRBV19 combines with J gene TRBJ1-2, with a weak D call TRBD1 (6 bases). CDR1 and CDR2 (germline): LNHDA, SQIVND (reference sequence). This CDR3 comprises 16 residues. V lost 1 base and J 0 bases, leaving 12 bases between the germline ends. The CDR3 sequence: CASSIVAGASNYGYTF. DNA for the CDR3: TGTGCCAGTAGTATAGTTGCGGGGGCTTCTAACTATGGCTACACCTTC. The entire variable domain, with the rest obtained from reference TRBV19 and TRBJ1-2, is as follows: DGGITQSPKYLFRKEGQNVTLSCEQNLNHDAMYWYRQDPGQGLRLIYYSQIVNDFQKGDIAEGYSVSREKKESFPLTVTSAQKNPTAFYLCASSIVAGASNYGYTFGSGTRLTVV.

The chain has TRBV5-1 and TRBJ2-1; 10 bases fit TRBD2. Germline V lookup: CDR1 SGHRS, CDR2 YFSETQ. V gave up 4 bases and J gave up 6 bases; unmatched junction bases: 7. The CDR3 length is 15 residues. The CDR3 sequence is CASSGGTSEANEQFF. CDR3 bases: TGCGCCAGCAGCGGGGGGACTAGCGAAGCCAATGAGCAGTTCTTC.

The chain links TRBV29-1 to TRBJ2-5; D possibly corresponds to TRBD2 (6 bases). Trimming stripped 7 bases from V and 7 bases from J, with 16 bases between. The germline CDR1 and CDR2 sequences are SQVTM and ANQGSEA. The CDR3 sequence is 12 residues long. As DNA, the CDR3 is TGCAGCGCTGTCCCGCAAGCGGGGACCCAGTACTTC. Its protein is CSAVPQAGTQYF.

Note on this clone: Other DNA sequences in the same sample also yield this CDR3. V usage is TRBV18 and J usage is TRBJ2-2, with D possibly matching TRBD1 (5 bases). Germline V lookup: CDR1 KGHSH, CDR2 LQKENI. V was pared by 3 bases and J by 5 bases, with 7 bases between. The CDR3 sequence is 13 residues long. In nucleotides, the CDR3 is TGTGCCAGCTCACCTAGGGGTACCGGGGAGCTGTTTTTT. This sequence encodes CASSPRGTGELFF.

V gene TRBV5-1 combines with J gene TRBJ2-7; 9 positions agree with TRBD1. In germline, CDR1 is SGHRS, CDR2 YFSETQ. CDR3 length equals 13 residues. The V and J ends lost 7 bases and 0 bases, in that order; junction bases with no gene match: 2. The CDR3 region has the DNA TGCGCCAGCGGGGACAGGGACTCCTACGAGCAGTACTTC. It codes for CASGDRDSYEQYF.

The chain employs TRBV5-1 and TRBJ1-1, with D possibly TRBD1 on 5 matching bases. The germline CDR1 and CDR2 sequences are SGHRS and YFSETQ. The CDR3 is made up of 13 amino acids. V gave up 5 bases and J gave up 0 bases, with 8 bases separating them. The CDR3 here is CASREQVNTEAFF. CDR3 sequence (DNA): TGCGCCAGCAGGGAACAGGTGAACACTGAAGCTTTCTTT.

The V and J genes are TRBV28 and TRBJ2-3; 7 bases agree with TRBD2. The CDR3 covers 14 residues. V lost 5 bases and J lost 9; bases outside the gene matches: 11. Germline-derived CDR1 and CDR2 are MDHEN and SYDVKM. The CDR3 DNA reads as TGTGCCAGCAGTGGACTAGTGCTGGGCCGAACGCAGTATTTT. This codes for CASSGLVLGRTQYF.